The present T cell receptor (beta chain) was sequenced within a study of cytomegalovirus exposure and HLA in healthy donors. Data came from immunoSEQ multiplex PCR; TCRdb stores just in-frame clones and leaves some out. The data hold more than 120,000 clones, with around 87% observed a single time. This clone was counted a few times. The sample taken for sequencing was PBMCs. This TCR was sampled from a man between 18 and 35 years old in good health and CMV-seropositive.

The CDR3 reads CASSRQIDQPQHF. The CDR3 DNA follows: TGTGCCAGCTCAAGACAGATCGATCAGCCCCAGCATTTT. The rearrangement uses TRBV18 and TRBJ1-5, with a possible D match to TRBD1 (5 bases). V was cut by 5 bases and J by 5 bases, with 10 bases left in between. Germline V gives CDR1 KGHSH, CDR2 LQKENI. The CDR3 has 13 amino acids.